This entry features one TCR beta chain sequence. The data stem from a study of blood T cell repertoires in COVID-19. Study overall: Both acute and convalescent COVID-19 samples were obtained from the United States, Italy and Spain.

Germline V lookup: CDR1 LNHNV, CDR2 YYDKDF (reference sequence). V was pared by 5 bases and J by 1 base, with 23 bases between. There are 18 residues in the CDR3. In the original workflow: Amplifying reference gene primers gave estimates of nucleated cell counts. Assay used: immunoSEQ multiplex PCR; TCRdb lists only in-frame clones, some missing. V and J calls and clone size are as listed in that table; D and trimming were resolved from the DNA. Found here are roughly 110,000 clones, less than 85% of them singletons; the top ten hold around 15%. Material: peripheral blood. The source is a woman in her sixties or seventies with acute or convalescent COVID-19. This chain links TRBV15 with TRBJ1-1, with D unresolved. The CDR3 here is CATSPQPGGILRNTEAFF. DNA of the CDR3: TGTGCCACCAGCCCTCAGCCCGGAGGGATCTTAAGGAACACTGAAGCTTTCTTT.